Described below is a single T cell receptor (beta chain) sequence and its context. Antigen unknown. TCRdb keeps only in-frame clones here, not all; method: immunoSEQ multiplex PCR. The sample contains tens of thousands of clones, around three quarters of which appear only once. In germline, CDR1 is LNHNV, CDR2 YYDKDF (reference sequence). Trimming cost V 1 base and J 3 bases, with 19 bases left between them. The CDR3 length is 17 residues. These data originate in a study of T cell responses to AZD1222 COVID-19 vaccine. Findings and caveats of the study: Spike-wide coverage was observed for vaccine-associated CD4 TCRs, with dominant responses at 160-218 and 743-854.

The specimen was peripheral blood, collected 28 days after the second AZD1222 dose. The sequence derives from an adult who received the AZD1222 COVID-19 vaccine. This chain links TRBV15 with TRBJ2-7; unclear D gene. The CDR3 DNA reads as TGTGCCACCAGCAGAGGAATTGCATTTGGGGTTAGCTACGAGCAGTACTTC. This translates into CATSRGIAFGVSYEQYF.